The T cell receptor beta chain described here comes from a study of ipilimumab plus nivolumab after autologous stem cell transplantation (dated by TCRdb to the early 2020s). For the wider study: Trial patients received a median of roughly five ipilimumab doses and about 8 nivolumab doses. The intent-to-treat population of the trial was made up of about 37 patients. Patients with high-risk diffuse large B cell lymphoma, mature T cell lymphoma, or multiple myeloma undergoing autologous transplant were enrolled in the trial. The DLBCL cohort included primary refractory and relapsed disease, with 18-month progression-free survival of about 86% and 27% respectively.

CDR1 is given as SGHVS and CDR2 as FQNEAQ, both from the germline V gene. Here V drops 8 bases and J drops 6 bases, and the junction holds 9 bases not matched to any gene. From the cysteine up to the phenylalanine, the CDR3 has a length of 13 residues. CDR3 DNA only is kept here, 39 bases in frame from base 1. Study-wide conclusions, independent of this receptor: The authors stated that profiles of the T cell receptor repertoire, regulatory T cell phenotype and gut microbiota provided a biologic rationale for studying this approach further. The authors concluded that, as post-transplant consolidation, combined checkpoint inhibition appeared tolerable.

As regards this clone: Its antigen is currently not known. No base quality values were provided; no much bigger clone lies one nucleotide off.

Ipilimumab was given at 1 mg/kg intravenously on day 1 of selected weeks, and checkpoint therapy started 14 to 28 days after autologous transplant. Nivolumab was given at 3 mg/kg intravenously on day 1 of weeks 1, 4, 7, 10, and every two weeks through week 26. The study was a Phase Ib clinical trial testing combined checkpoint inhibition with ipilimumab and nivolumab as consolidation after autologous stem cell transplantation. Library preparation used the immunoSEQ multiplex PCR assay. The table was pulled from immuneACCESS by TCRdb, which kept in-frame rearrangements only. Such tables lose some clones; where checked, under half of the loss comes from unresolved V genes, and the rest has no known cause. Counted in this sample were more than 20,000 clones; 70% to 85% of them appeared once. The ten largest clones take up over 15% of the sample.

The chain was built from TRBV7-8 and TRBJ1-1, and 7 junctional nucleotides match TRBD1. Here the sequenced sample was PBMCs, taken in a trial of ipilimumab plus nivolumab as post-transplant consolidation. The receptor comes from a male donor with diffuse large B-cell lymphoma. CDR3 loop: CASLRDSRAEAFF. The DNA is TGTGCCAGCCTCAGGGACAGCAGAGCTGAAGCTTTCTTT.